This entry is about one T cell receptor (beta chain). What it binds is not known. A much larger clone lies a single base off, so this may be a read error. The data belong to a study of tumor and adjacent non-tumor tissue in lung cancer. The library came from three nested PCR rounds adapted from ARM-PCR protocols. TCRdb analysed the multiplex PCR reads with MiXCR anew, one entry per CDR3 protein. The sample has some 80,000 distinct CDR3 sequences, roughly 80% seen once; the top ten hold about half. No cell sorting was done before RNA was extracted from the tissue. More than 3 cm separated this lung sample from the edge of the tumor. Whole-study results and caveats: Significantly higher TCR diversity was found in tumor than normal lung. Patients with more diverse tumor TCRs had worse survival. Top 100 clones took a larger repertoire share in normal lung.

The germline V gene has CDR1 SQVTM and CDR2 ANQGSEA. The CDR3 spans 12 residues. The specimen was distant non-tumor lung tissue. The V call is TRBV29-1, the J call TRBJ2-5, with TRBD2 as a possible D gene (5 bases). This TCR derives from a man aged 60 to 69 with non-small cell lung cancer. CDR3 bases: TGCAGCGTTGGGCCCCTGTGGGAGACCCGGTACTTC. It yields the protein CSVGPLWETRYF.